Listed below are T cell receptor beta chains from one sample, sequenced in a study of blood T cell repertoires in COVID-19. Only in-frame clones appear in the TCRdb table, and some are missing; sequencing was by immunoSEQ multiplex PCR. This table holds 300,000 to 450,000 clones, around 85% found once. The sample taken for sequencing was peripheral blood. These receptors originate from a woman aged 18-30 years with acute or convalescent COVID-19. CDR3s leave out the opening cysteine and the closing phenylalanine or tryptophan.

j_call v_call cdr3_aa
TRBJ1-2 TRBV24-1 ATSDTSTPYGYT
TRBJ1-1 TRBV2 ASSEQFNTEAF
TRBJ1-4 TRBV6-6 ASRDTNNEKLF
TRBJ1-1 TRBV6-5 ASSYGWANTEAF
TRBJ2-1 TRBV5-8 ASSPTSGQHYNEQF
TRBJ1-2 TRBV5-4 ASSLGSGGNYGYT
TRBJ1-4 TRBV7-9 ASSLDRQGNEKLF
TRBJ1-3 TRBV24-1 ATSDLNSGTGEGNGNTIY
TRBJ1-2 TRBV12-3/TRBV12-4 ASSLPGGYGYT
TRBJ2-1 TRBV28 ASSTSGSSYNEQF
TRBJ1-1 TRBV5-1 ASSSIPQGNTEAF
TRBJ2-3 TRBV6-5 ASSSRGANWDTQY
TRBJ2-1 TRBV27 ASSSGAGYNEQF
TRBJ1-4 TRBV27 ASSSDRGPWEKLF
TRBJ2-1 TRBV27 ASSSAGDSYNEQF
TRBJ2-2 TRBV28 ASSVTGTANRGELF
TRBJ1-1 TRBV28 ASSPLGEVETEAF
TRBJ1-2 TRBV18 ASSPDRVINYGYT
TRBJ2-1 TRBV6-9 ASSSGTSPYNEQF
TRBJ2-3 TRBV15 ATSRGQQGLTDTQY
TRBJ1-3 TRBV28 ASSSPLGLRLENTIY
TRBJ1-4 TRBV4-1 ASSQDGGTGWELF
TRBJ2-3 TRBV5-5 ASSSGGGGATDTQY
TRBJ1-5 TRBV27 ASTPYRGSQPQH
TRBJ1-6 TRBV4-2 ASSRRTDSYNSPLH
TRBJ2-2 TRBV2 ASKGQTSNTGELF
TRBJ2-7 TRBV2 ASGGSSDSYEQY
TRBJ1-5 TRBV19 ASSIVHSNQPQH
TRBJ2-7 TRBV7-3 ASSSLTDGLSYEQY
TRBJ2-7 TRBV4-1 ASSQVWAGTANNIGEQY
TRBJ1-1 TRBV6-5 ASSYRGGTSEAF
TRBJ2-7 TRBV5-6 ASSLDKSYEQY
TRBJ2-2 TRBV2 ASTWPTGTGELF
TRBJ1-5 TRBV30 AWNPGGQGEQPQH
TRBJ1-5 TRBV6-6 ATDAGTNQPQH
TRBJ2-7 TRBV4-1 ASRGTGGAGEQY
TRBJ2-3 TRBV28 ASSLTSGGTDTQY